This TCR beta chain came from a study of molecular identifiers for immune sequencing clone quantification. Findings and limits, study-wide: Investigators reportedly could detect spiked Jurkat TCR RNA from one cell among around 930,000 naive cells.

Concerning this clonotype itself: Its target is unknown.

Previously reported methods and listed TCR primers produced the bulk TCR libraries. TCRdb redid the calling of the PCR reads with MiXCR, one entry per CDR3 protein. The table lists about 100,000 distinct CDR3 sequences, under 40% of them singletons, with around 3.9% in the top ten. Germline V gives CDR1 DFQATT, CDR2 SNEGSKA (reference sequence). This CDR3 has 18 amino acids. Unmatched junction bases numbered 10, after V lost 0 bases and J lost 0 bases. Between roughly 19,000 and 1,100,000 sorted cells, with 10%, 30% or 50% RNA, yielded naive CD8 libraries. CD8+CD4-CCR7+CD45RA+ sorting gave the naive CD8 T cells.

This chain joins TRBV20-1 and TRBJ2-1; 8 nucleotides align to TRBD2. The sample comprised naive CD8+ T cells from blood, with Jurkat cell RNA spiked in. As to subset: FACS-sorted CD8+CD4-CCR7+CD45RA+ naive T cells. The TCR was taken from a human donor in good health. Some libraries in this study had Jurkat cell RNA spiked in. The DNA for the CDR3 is TGCAGTGCTAGAGATCGAGGGGCTAGCGGGTTCTCCTACAATGAGCAGTTCTTC. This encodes CSARDRGASGFSYNEQFF.